This T cell receptor beta chain was documented in a study of shared clonotypes between healthy human individuals. Repertoires were generated with immunoSEQ multiplex PCR, while TCRdb's copy carries only in-frame clones and drops some. Here the sample spans about 2 million clones, 85% to 95% being singletons. Every donor was a Caucasian adult from Nashville, Tennessee. This CDR3 spans 15 amino acids. Germline CDR1 reads MGHRA; CDR2 reads YSYEKL. The V end lost 0 bases, the J end lost 5 bases, and 14 bases lay between the germline ends. This chain links TRBV4-1 with TRBJ2-7, with D possibly being TRBD2 (6 bases). The TCR sequence derives from a man between 18 and 29 years old in good health. The source material was naive CD4+ T cells sorted from blood. Specified subset: CD45RA+ positively selected. The DNA for the CDR3 is TGCGCCAGCAGCCAAGAGGGACTCGGGGTCCACGAGCAGTACTTC. Translation: CASSQEGLGVHEQYF.